This T cell receptor (beta chain) originates from a study of T cells in tuberculosis. General study results and limits: Using the GMM-specific repertoire gave 85% to 90% accuracy versus about 64% with motifs. Samples were chosen by availability of cryopreserved specimens.

The CDR3 has 12 amino acids. V gave up 5 bases and J gave up 2 bases, with 7 bases separating them. The germline gives CDR1 GTSNPN, CDR2 SVGIG (reference sequence). This table comes from immunoSEQ multiplex PCR, and its TCRdb copy is limited to in-frame clones, with some not included. The table has 38,000 or so clones, about 95% seen once. As to this clone: What it binds is unknown. This specimen includes other DNA sequences encoding the same CDR3.

Specimen: PBMCs. This sequence was found in a donor aged 10 to 29 with latent tuberculosis or without tuberculosis infection. This rearrangement joins TRBV30 to TRBJ1-5; D is perhaps TRBD1 (6 bases). The CDR3 coding sequence is TGTGCCTGGTCAGGGGGCAATCAGCCCCAGCATTTT. It yields the protein CAWSGGNQPQHF.